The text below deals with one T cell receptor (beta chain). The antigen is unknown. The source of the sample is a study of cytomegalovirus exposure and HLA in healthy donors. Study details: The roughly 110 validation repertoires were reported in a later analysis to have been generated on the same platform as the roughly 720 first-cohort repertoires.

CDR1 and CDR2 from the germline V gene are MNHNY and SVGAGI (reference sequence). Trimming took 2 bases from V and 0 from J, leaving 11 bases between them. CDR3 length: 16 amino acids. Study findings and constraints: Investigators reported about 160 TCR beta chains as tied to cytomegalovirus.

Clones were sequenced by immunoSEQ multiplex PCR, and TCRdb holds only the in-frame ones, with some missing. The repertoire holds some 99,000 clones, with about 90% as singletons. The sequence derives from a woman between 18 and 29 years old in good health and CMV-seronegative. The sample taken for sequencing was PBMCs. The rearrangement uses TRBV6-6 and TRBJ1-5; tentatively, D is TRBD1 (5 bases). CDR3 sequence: CASSYGGRNSNQPQHF. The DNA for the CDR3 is TGTGCCAGCAGTTACGGGGGGAGGAATAGCAATCAGCCCCAGCATTTT.